Listed below are T cell receptor beta chains from one sample, sequenced in a study of blood T cell repertoires in COVID-19. Clones were read by immunoSEQ multiplex PCR, and TCRdb kept only the in-frame ones, dropping some. This sample carries a few hundred thousand clones, around 80% of them seen once, and the ten largest clones take roughly 1.1%. Sequencing input: peripheral blood. The receptors originated from a woman in her forties or fifties with acute or convalescent COVID-19. CDR3s include the opening cysteine and the closing phenylalanine or tryptophan. D genes are given only for firm matches. Rows may omit the clone size; those that give it use once, few, many or a size class.

clone_size: NA; j_call: TRBJ2-1; d_call: TRBD2; v_call: TRBV11-2; cdr3_aa: CASSLGREGNEQFF; cdr3_nt: TGTGCCAGCAGCTTAGGGCGGGAGGGCAATGAGCAGTTCTTC
clone_size: NA; j_call: TRBJ1-2; d_call: TRBD1; v_call: TRBV25-1; cdr3_aa: CASRQDRAYGYTF; cdr3_nt: TGTGCCAGCAGACAAGACAGGGCCTATGGCTACACCTTC
clone_size: NA; j_call: TRBJ2-1; d_call: TRBD1; v_call: TRBV18; cdr3_aa: CASSKDRGNNEQFF; cdr3_nt: TGTGCCAGCTCTAAGGACAGGGGAAACAATGAGCAGTTCTTC
clone_size: NA; j_call: TRBJ1-3; d_call: NA; v_call: TRBV5-4; cdr3_aa: CASSLGREGDTIYF; cdr3_nt: TGTGCCAGCAGCTTGGGCCGAGAGGGGGACACCATATATTTT
clone_size: NA; j_call: TRBJ1-4; d_call: TRBD1; v_call: TRBV19; cdr3_aa: CAATGAPTNEKLFF; cdr3_nt: TGTGCCGCGACAGGGGCACCAACTAATGAAAAACTGTTTTTT
clone_size: NA; j_call: TRBJ1-1; d_call: TRBD1; v_call: TRBV29-1; cdr3_aa: CSVRRSTGDTEAFF; cdr3_nt: TGCAGCGTCCGAAGGTCCACAGGGGACACTGAAGCTTTCTTT
clone_size: NA; j_call: TRBJ2-7; d_call: TRBD2; v_call: TRBV6-6; cdr3_aa: CASSYSTSGYEQYF; cdr3_nt: TGTGCCAGCAGTTACTCTACTAGCGGGTACGAGCAGTACTTC
clone_size: few; j_call: TRBJ1-1; d_call: TRBD1; v_call: TRBV30; cdr3_aa: CAWSKSRGQTEAFF; cdr3_nt: TGTGCCTGGAGTAAAAGCAGGGGGCAGACTGAAGCTTTCTTT
clone_size: few; j_call: TRBJ1-2; d_call: NA; v_call: TRBV7-9; cdr3_aa: CASSQQGNYGYTF; cdr3_nt: TGTGCCAGCAGCCAACAGGGCAACTATGGCTACACCTTC
clone_size: NA; j_call: TRBJ2-3; d_call: TRBD2; v_call: TRBV5-8; cdr3_aa: CASSLLLAGIGDTQYF; cdr3_nt: TGTGCCAGCAGCTTGTTACTAGCGGGAATCGGGGATACGCAGTATTTT
clone_size: NA; j_call: TRBJ2-3; d_call: TRBD1; v_call: TRBV5-1; cdr3_aa: CASSFGNRGASTDTQYF; cdr3_nt: TGCGCCAGCAGCTTCGGGAACAGGGGGGCTTCCACAGATACGCAGTATTTT
clone_size: NA; j_call: TRBJ2-7; d_call: TRBD1; v_call: TRBV27; cdr3_aa: CASRKGQGAGEQYF; cdr3_nt: TGTGCCAGCAGAAAGGGACAGGGGGCGGGAGAGCAGTACTTC
clone_size: NA; j_call: TRBJ1-5; d_call: NA; v_call: TRBV28; cdr3_aa: CASSPARGSNQPQHF; cdr3_nt: TGTGCCAGCAGTCCGGCGAGGGGGAGCAATCAGCCCCAGCATTTT
clone_size: NA; j_call: TRBJ1-5; d_call: NA; v_call: TRBV11-1; cdr3_aa: CASSLDNNQPQHF; cdr3_nt: TGTGCCAGCAGCTTAGATAACAATCAGCCCCAGCATTTT
clone_size: NA; j_call: TRBJ1-2; d_call: NA; v_call: TRBV5-6; cdr3_aa: CASSSSGAGASYYGYTF; cdr3_nt: TGTGCCAGCAGCTCATCAGGGGCAGGAGCCTCCTACTATGGCTACACCTTC
clone_size: NA; j_call: TRBJ1-1; d_call: TRBD1; v_call: TRBV12-3/TRBV12-4; cdr3_aa: CASSSTGSTEAFF; cdr3_nt: TGTGCCAGTAGTTCGACAGGGAGCACTGAAGCTTTCTTT
clone_size: NA; j_call: TRBJ1-3; d_call: NA; v_call: TRBV12-3/TRBV12-4; cdr3_aa: CASSHSGNTIYF; cdr3_nt: TGTGCCAGCAGCCATTCCGGAAACACCATATATTTT
clone_size: NA; j_call: TRBJ2-5; d_call: NA; v_call: TRBV25-1; cdr3_aa: CASSEFQGTQETQYF; cdr3_nt: TGTGCCAGCAGTGAATTTCAGGGCACCCAAGAGACCCAGTACTTC
clone_size: NA; j_call: TRBJ2-2; d_call: NA; v_call: TRBV7-9; cdr3_aa: CASSGGYGTGELFF; cdr3_nt: TGTGCCAGCAGCGGGGGCTATGGTACCGGGGAGCTGTTTTTT
clone_size: NA; j_call: TRBJ1-2; d_call: TRBD1; v_call: TRBV5-1; cdr3_aa: CASSLDRGLGYTF; cdr3_nt: TGCGCCAGCAGCCTAGACAGGGGACTTGGCTACACCTTC
clone_size: NA; j_call: TRBJ1-2; d_call: NA; v_call: TRBV18; cdr3_aa: CASSPLDNNYGYTF; cdr3_nt: TGTGCCAGCTCACCACTCGACAACAACTATGGCTACACCTTC
clone_size: NA; j_call: TRBJ1-2; d_call: TRBD1; v_call: TRBV5-3; cdr3_aa: CARSVVGTGEDLRGYTF; cdr3_nt: TGTGCCAGAAGCGTCGTCGGGACAGGGGAAGATCTGCGTGGCTACACCTTC
clone_size: NA; j_call: TRBJ2-7; d_call: NA; v_call: TRBV2; cdr3_aa: CASSEAGGRIEQYF; cdr3_nt: TGTGCCAGCAGTGAAGCGGGTGGCAGGATCGAGCAGTACTTC
clone_size: NA; j_call: TRBJ2-7; d_call: NA; v_call: TRBV3-1/TRBV3-2; cdr3_aa: CASSQEGPRLYYEQYF; cdr3_nt: TGTGCCAGCAGCCAAGAAGGTCCCAGGCTATACTACGAGCAGTACTTC
clone_size: NA; j_call: TRBJ2-3; d_call: NA; v_call: TRBV7-9; cdr3_aa: CASSLVADTQYF; cdr3_nt: TGTGCCAGCAGCTTAGTAGCAGATACGCAGTATTTT
clone_size: NA; j_call: TRBJ2-3; d_call: TRBD2; v_call: TRBV27; cdr3_aa: CASTSAILAADTQYF; cdr3_nt: TGTGCCAGCACCTCGGCAATTCTAGCGGCAGATACGCAGTATTTT
clone_size: NA; j_call: TRBJ2-5; d_call: TRBD2; v_call: TRBV10-2; cdr3_aa: CASSASGGQETQYF; cdr3_nt: TGCGCCAGCAGTGCTAGCGGGGGACAAGAGACCCAGTACTTC
clone_size: NA; j_call: TRBJ1-2; d_call: NA; v_call: TRBV27; cdr3_aa: CASSLSRDDGYTF; cdr3_nt: TGTGCCAGCAGTTTATCGAGGGATGACGGCTACACCTTC
clone_size: NA; j_call: TRBJ2-3; d_call: TRBD2; v_call: TRBV5-4; cdr3_aa: CASSLRAGDTDTQYF; cdr3_nt: TGTGCCAGCAGCTTGAGGGCGGGAGACACAGATACGCAGTATTTT
clone_size: NA; j_call: TRBJ2-2; d_call: TRBD2; v_call: TRBV27; cdr3_aa: CASSFQTGTSGNTGELFF; cdr3_nt: TGTGCCAGCAGTTTTCAAACCGGGACTAGCGGGAACACCGGGGAGCTGTTTTTT
clone_size: NA; j_call: TRBJ1-4; d_call: TRBD1; v_call: TRBV7-2; cdr3_aa: CASSSRQGGEKLFF; cdr3_nt: TGTGCCAGCAGCTCCCGACAGGGAGGAGAAAAACTGTTTTTT
clone_size: NA; j_call: TRBJ1-1; d_call: NA; v_call: TRBV6-1; cdr3_aa: CASSEPARAGNTEAFF; cdr3_nt: TGTGCCAGCAGTGAACCGGCCAGGGCAGGGAACACTGAAGCTTTCTTT
clone_size: NA; j_call: TRBJ2-5; d_call: TRBD1; v_call: TRBV14; cdr3_aa: CASSLPPGTGGLRETQYF; cdr3_nt: TGTGCCAGCAGCCTCCCGCCGGGGACAGGGGGCCTAAGGGAGACCCAGTACTTC
clone_size: NA; j_call: TRBJ1-2; d_call: NA; v_call: TRBV5-4; cdr3_aa: CASSSKTPINYGYTF; cdr3_nt: TGTGCCAGCAGCTCTAAGACACCTATTAACTATGGCTACACCTTC
clone_size: NA; j_call: TRBJ1-3; d_call: NA; v_call: TRBV7-8; cdr3_aa: CASSSLPPGQLTNTIYF; cdr3_nt: TGTGCCAGCAGTTCCCTACCCCCGGGACAACTCACAAACACCATATATTTT
clone_size: NA; j_call: TRBJ1-1; d_call: NA; v_call: TRBV7-3; cdr3_aa: CASSPIPNTEAFF; cdr3_nt: TGTGCCAGCAGCCCCATCCCGAACACTGAAGCTTTCTTT
clone_size: NA; j_call: TRBJ1-1; d_call: TRBD1; v_call: TRBV7-2; cdr3_aa: CASSFPGQGISEAFF; cdr3_nt: TGTGCCAGCAGTTTCCCGGGACAGGGTATTTCTGAAGCTTTCTTT
clone_size: NA; j_call: TRBJ2-7; d_call: NA; v_call: TRBV27; cdr3_aa: CASSGSHSYEQYF; cdr3_nt: TGTGCCAGCTCTGGCAGTCACTCCTACGAGCAGTACTTC
clone_size: NA; j_call: TRBJ2-5; d_call: NA; v_call: TRBV10-3; cdr3_aa: CAISPGQKETQYF; cdr3_nt: TGTGCCATCAGCCCAGGACAGAAAGAGACCCAGTACTTC
clone_size: NA; j_call: TRBJ2-3; d_call: TRBD2; v_call: TRBV5-1; cdr3_aa: CASSNSGSTDTQYF; cdr3_nt: TGCGCCAGCAGCAATAGCGGGAGCACAGATACGCAGTATTTT
clone_size: NA; j_call: TRBJ2-5; d_call: NA; v_call: TRBV6-2/TRBV6-3; cdr3_aa: CASSYSTGTLKTQYF; cdr3_nt: TGTGCCAGCAGTTACTCGACGGGAACGTTAAAGACCCAGTACTTC
clone_size: NA; j_call: TRBJ2-3; d_call: NA; v_call: TRBV3-1/TRBV3-2; cdr3_aa: CASTQRGDTQYF; cdr3_nt: TGTGCCAGCACTCAAAGGGGGGATACGCAGTATTTT
clone_size: NA; j_call: TRBJ2-7; d_call: NA; v_call: TRBV7-2; cdr3_aa: CASSLGGPNVEQYF; cdr3_nt: TGTGCCAGCAGCTTAGGAGGGCCAAACGTCGAGCAGTACTTC
clone_size: NA; j_call: TRBJ1-3; d_call: TRBD1; v_call: TRBV7-8; cdr3_aa: CASSSGQGVGNTIYF; cdr3_nt: TGTGCCAGCAGCTCCGGACAGGGGGTCGGAAACACCATATATTTT